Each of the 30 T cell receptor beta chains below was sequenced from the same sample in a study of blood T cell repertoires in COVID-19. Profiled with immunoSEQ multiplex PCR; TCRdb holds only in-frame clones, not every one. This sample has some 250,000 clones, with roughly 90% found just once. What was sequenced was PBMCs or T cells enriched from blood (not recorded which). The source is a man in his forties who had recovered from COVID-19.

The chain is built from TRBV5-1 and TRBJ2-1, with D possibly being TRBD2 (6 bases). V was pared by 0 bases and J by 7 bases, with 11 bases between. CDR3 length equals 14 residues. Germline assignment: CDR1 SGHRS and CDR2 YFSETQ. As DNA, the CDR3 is TGCGCCAGCAGCTTGGTTGGGGGGTCTAATGAGCAGTTCTTC. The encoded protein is CASSLVGGSNEQFF.

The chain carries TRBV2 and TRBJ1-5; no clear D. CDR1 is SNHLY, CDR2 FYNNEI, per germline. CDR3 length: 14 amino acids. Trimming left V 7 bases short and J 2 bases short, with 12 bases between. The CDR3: CASTGREGNQPQHF. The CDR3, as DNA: TGTGCCAGCACCGGGCGGGAGGGCAATCAGCCCCAGCATTTT.

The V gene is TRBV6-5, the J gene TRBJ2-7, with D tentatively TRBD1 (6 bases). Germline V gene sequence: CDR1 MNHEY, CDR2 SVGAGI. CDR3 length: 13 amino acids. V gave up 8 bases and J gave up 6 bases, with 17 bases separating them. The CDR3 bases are TGTGCCAGCCTGGGATATCAGGGGTCCGAGCAGTACTTC. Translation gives CASLGYQGSEQYF.

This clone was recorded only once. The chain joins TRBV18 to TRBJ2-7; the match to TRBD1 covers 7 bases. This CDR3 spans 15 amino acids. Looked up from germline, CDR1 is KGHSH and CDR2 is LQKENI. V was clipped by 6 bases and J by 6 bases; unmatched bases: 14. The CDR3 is CASSPTGPRYSEQYF. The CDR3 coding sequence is TGTGCCAGCTCCCCGACAGGGCCGAGATATAGCGAGCAGTACTTC.

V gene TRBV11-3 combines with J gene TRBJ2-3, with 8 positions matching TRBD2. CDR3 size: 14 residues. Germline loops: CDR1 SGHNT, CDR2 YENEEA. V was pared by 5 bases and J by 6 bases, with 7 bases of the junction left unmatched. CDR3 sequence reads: CASSTRTSRDTQYF. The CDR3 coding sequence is TGTGCCAGCAGCACGAGGACTAGCCGTGATACGCAGTATTTT. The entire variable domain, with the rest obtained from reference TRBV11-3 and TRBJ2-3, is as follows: EAGVVQSPRYKIIEKKQPVAFWCNPISGHNTLYWYLQNLGQGPELLIRYENEEAVDDSQLPKDRFSAERLKGVDSTLKIQPAELGDSAVYLCASSTRTSRDTQYFGPGTRLTVL.

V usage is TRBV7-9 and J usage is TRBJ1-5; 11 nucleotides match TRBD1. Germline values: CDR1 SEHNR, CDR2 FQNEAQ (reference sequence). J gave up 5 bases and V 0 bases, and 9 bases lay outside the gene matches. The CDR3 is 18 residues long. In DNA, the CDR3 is TGTGCCAGCAGCTTAGCGTCCGGGACAGGGGGTTATTATCAGCCCCAGCATTTT. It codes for CASSLASGTGGYYQPQHF.

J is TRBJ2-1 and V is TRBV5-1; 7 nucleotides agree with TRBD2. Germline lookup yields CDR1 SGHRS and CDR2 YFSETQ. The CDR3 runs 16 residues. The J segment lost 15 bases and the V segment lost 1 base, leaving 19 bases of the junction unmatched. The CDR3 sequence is CASSLRRLAGDHEWFF. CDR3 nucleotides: TGCGCCAGCAGCTTGCGGCGTCTCGCGGGAGACCACGAATGGTTCTTC. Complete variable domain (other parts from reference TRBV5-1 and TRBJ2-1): KAGVTQTPRYLIKTRGQQVTLSCSPISGHRSVSWYQQTPGQGLQFLFEYFSETQRNKGNFPGRFSGRQFSNSRSEMNVSTLELGDSALYLCASSLRRLAGDHEWFFGPGTRLTVL.

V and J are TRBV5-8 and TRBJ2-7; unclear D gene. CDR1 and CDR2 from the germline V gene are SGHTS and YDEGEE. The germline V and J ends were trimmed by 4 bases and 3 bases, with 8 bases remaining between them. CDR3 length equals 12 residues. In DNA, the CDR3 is TGTGCCAGCAGCGAATGGAGCTACGAGCAGTACTTC. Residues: CASSEWSYEQYF.

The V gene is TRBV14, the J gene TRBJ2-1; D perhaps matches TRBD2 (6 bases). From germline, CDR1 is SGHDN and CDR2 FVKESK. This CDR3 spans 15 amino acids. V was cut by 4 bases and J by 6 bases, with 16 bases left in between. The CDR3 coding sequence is TGTGCCAGCAGCCGGCTAGCGATTAGCCCCAATGAGCAGTTCTTC. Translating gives CASSRLAISPNEQFF.

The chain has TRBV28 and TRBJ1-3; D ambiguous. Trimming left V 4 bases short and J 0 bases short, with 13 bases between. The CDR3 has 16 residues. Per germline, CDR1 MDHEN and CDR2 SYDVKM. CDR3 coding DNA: TGTGCCAGCAGTTACGGAGGACCGAGCTCTGGAAACACCATATATTTT. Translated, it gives CASSYGGPSSGNTIYF.

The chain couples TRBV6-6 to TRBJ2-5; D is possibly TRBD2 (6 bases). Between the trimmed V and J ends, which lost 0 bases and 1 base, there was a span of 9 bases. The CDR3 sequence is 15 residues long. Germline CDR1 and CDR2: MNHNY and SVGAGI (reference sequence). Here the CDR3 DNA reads TGTGCCAGCAGTTACTCGATGGGGGGCCAAGAGACCCAGTACTTC. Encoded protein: CASSYSMGGQETQYF.

Here the CDR3 reads CASSIPAGAGELFF. In nucleotides, the CDR3 is TGTGCCAGTAGTATTCCCGCGGGAGCCGGGGAGCTGTTTTTT. The chain couples TRBV19 to TRBJ2-2, with 7 bases aligning to TRBD2. The CDR3 contains 14 residues. From germline, CDR1 is LNHDA and CDR2 SQIVND (reference sequence). J lost 6 bases, V lost 3 bases, and 4 bases had no gene match.

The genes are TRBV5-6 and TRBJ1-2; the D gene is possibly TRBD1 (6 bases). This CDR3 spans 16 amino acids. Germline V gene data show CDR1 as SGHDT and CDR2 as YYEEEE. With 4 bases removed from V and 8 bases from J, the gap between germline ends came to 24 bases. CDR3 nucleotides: TGTGCCAGCAGCCTATACAGGGAAAGTGAGGATTGGGGCTACACCTTC. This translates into CASSLYRESEDWGYTF. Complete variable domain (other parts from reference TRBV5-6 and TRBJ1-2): DAGVTQSPTHLIKTRGQQVTLRCSPKSGHDTVSWYQQALGQGPQFIFQYYEEEERQRGNFPDRFSGHQFPNYSSELNVNALLLGDSALYLCASSLYRESEDWGYTFGSGTRLTVV.

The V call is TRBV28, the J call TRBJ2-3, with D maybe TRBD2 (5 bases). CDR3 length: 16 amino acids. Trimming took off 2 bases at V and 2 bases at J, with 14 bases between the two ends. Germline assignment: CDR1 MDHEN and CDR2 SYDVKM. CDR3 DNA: TGTGCCAGCAGTTTAGGCGGCGGAGGAAACACAGATACGCAGTATTTT. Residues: CASSLGGGGNTDTQYF.

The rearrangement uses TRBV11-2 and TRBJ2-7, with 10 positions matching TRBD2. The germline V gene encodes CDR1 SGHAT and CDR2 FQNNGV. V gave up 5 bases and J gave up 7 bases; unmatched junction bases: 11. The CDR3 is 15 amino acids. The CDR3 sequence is CASSLNSGGTGEQYF. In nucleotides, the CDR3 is TGTGCCAGCAGCCTTAATAGCGGGGGGACCGGGGAGCAGTACTTC.

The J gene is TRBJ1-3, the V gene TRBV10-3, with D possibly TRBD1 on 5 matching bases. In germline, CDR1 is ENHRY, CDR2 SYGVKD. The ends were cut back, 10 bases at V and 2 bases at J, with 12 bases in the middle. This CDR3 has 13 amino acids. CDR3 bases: TGTGCCACCTATAAGGGGCCTGGAAACACCATATATTTT. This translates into CATYKGPGNTIYF.

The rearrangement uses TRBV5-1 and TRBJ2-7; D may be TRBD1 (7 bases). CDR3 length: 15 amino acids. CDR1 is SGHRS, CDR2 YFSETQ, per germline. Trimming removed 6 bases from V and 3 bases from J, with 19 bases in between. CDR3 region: CASTPAGTESYEQYF. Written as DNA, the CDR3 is TGCGCCAGCACCCCGGCGGGGACAGAGAGCTACGAGCAGTACTTC.

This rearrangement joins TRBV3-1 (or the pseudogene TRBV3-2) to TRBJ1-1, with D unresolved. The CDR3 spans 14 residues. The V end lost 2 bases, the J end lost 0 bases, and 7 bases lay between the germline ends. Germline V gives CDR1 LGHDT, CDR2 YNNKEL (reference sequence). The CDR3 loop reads CASSQTQMNTEAFF. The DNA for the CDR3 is TGTGCCAGCAGCCAAACCCAGATGAACACTGAAGCTTTCTTT.

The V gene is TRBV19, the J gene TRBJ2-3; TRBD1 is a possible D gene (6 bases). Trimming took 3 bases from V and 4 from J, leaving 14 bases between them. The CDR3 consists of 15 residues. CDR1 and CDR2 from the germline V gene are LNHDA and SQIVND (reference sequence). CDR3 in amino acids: CASSIRAGVADTQYF. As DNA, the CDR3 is TGTGCCAGTAGTATTCGGGCAGGGGTAGCAGATACGCAGTATTTT.

Written as DNA, the CDR3 is TGCGCCAGCAGACCCCAGGTCGGGGGGACTCTAGCCAAAAACATTCAGTACTTC. This codes for CASRPQVGGTLAKNIQYF. The chain couples TRBV4-1 to TRBJ2-4; 7 positions match TRBD2. CDR3 length: 18 residues. The germline CDR1 and CDR2 sequences are MGHRA and YSYEKL. V dropped 6 bases and J dropped 0; count of bases not matched to a gene: 14.

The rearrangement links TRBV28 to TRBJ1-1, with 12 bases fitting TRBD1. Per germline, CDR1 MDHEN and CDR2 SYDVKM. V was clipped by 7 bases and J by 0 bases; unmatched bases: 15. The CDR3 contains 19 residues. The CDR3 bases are TGTGCCAGCACGGTTTTTTTCGGGACAGGGGGCGCCTTGAACACTGAAGCTTTCTTT. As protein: CASTVFFGTGGALNTEAFF.

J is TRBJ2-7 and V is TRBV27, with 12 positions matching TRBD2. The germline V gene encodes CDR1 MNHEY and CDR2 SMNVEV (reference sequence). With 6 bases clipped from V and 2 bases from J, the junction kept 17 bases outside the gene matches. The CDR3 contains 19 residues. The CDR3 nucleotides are TGTGCCAGCAGCCCCCGACTAGCGGGAGATGGGACCGATACCTACGAGCAGTACTTC. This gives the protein CASSPRLAGDGTDTYEQYF.

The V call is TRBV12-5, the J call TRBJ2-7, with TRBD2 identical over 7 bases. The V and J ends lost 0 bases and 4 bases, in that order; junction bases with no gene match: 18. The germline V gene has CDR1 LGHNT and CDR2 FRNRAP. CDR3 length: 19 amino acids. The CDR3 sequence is CASGLVRELATSKTYEQYF. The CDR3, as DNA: TGTGCTAGTGGTTTGGTGAGAGAACTAGCGACTTCTAAAACGTACGAGCAGTACTTC.

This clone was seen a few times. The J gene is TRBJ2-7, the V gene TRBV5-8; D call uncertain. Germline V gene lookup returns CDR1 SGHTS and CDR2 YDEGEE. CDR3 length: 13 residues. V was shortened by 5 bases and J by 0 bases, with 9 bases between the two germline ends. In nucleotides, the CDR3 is TGTGCCAGCAGTTCTACGGGCTCCTACGAGCAGTACTTC. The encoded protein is CASSSTGSYEQYF.

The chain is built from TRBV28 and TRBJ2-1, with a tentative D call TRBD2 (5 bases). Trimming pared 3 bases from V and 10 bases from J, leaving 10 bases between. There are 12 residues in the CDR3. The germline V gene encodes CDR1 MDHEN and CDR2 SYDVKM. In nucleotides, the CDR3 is TGTGCCAGCAGTTTGCTAGCCAGGGAGCAGTTCTTC. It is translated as CASSLLAREQFF.

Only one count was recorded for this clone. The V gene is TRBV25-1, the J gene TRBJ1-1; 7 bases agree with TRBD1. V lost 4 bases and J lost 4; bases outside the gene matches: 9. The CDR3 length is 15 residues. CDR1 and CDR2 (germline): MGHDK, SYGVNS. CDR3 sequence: CASSVVRGDGTEAFF. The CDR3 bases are TGTGCCAGCAGTGTTGTCAGGGGGGACGGCACTGAAGCTTTCTTT.

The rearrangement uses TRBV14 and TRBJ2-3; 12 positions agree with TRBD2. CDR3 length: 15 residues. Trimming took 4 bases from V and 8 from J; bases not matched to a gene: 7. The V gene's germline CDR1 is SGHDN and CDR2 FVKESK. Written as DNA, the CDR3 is TGTGCCAGCAGCCCCCGACTAGCGGGAGCAGGTACGCAGTATTTT. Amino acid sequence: CASSPRLAGAGTQYF.

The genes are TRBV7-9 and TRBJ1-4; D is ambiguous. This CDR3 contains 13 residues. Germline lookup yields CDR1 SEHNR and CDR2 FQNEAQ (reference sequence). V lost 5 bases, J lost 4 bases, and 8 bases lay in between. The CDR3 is CASSTEGNEKLFF. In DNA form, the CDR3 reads TGTGCCAGCAGCACCGAGGGTAATGAAAAACTGTTTTTT. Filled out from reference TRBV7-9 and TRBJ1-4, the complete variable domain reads DTGVSQNPRHKITKRGQNVTFRCDPISEHNRLYWYRQTLGQGPEFLTYFQNEAQLEKSRLLSDRFSAERPKGSFSTLEIQRTEQGDSAMYLCASSTEGNEKLFFGSGTQLSVL.

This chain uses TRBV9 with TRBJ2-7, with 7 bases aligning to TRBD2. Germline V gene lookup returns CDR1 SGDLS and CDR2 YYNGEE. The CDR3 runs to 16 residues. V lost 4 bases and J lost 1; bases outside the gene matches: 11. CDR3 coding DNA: TGTGCCAGCAGCACATCAGCGGGAATAACGTCCTACGAGCAGTACTTC. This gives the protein CASSTSAGITSYEQYF.

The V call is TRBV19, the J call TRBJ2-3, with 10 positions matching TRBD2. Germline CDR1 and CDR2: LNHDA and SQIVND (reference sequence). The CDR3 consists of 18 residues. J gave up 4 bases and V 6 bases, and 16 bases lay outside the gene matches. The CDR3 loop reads CASSHPGGSGRSADTQYF. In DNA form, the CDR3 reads TGTGCCAGTAGCCACCCGGGGGGTAGCGGGAGGTCCGCAGATACGCAGTATTTT.